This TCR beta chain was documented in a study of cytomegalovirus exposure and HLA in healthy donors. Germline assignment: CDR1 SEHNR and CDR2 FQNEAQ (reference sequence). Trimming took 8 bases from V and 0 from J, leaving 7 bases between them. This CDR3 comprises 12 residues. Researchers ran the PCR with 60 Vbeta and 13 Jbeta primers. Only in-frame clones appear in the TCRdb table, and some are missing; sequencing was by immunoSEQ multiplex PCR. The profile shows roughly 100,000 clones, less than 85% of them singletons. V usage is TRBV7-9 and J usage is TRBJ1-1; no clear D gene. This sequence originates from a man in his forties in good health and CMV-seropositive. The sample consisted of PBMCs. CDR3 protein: CASERLNTEAFF. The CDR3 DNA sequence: TGTGCCAGCGAGAGGTTGAACACTGAAGCTTTCTTT.